This entry is about one T cell receptor beta chain. Antigen unknown. The sample is drawn from a study of OX40 agonist ivuxolimab in advanced cancers. Study overall: Dosing consisted of intravenous ivuxolimab at 0.01 to 10 mg/kg every 2 weeks. With a range of 23 to 79, age averaged about 59 years, and approximately 83% were male. Prior therapy, whether anti-PD-1, anti-PD-L1 or anti-CTLA-4, was allowed, and 40% had some. Study-level results: Both CD4+ and CD8+ T cell populations in blood had undergone clonal expansion by week 6 at 0.1 to 3.0 mg/kg.

The protocol was immunoSEQ multiplex PCR, while the TCRdb copy is restricted to in-frame clones and leaves out a portion. The sample contains about 77,000 clones, approximately 90% of which appear only once. CDR1 MNHEY and CDR2 SVGAGI come from the germline V gene. The CDR3 runs 11 residues. With 4 bases removed from V and 9 bases from J, the gap between germline ends came to 7 bases. The sequencing used CD4+ or CD8+ T cells sorted from blood, collected in a trial of the OX40 agonist ivuxolimab. The TCR comes from an adult with an advanced solid tumor such as melanoma, head and neck, liver or kidney cancer. This chain uses TRBV6-5 with TRBJ2-1; D possibly corresponds to TRBD2 (6 bases). Here the CDR3 reads CASSLGGEQFF. CDR3 nucleotide sequence: TGTGCCAGCAGTTTGGGGGGTGAGCAGTTCTTC.